What follows are 25 T cell receptor beta chains derived from one specimen sequenced in a study of blood T cell repertoires in COVID-19. Assay: immunoSEQ multiplex PCR; the TCRdb copy retains only in-frame clones and omits some. The data contain around 300,000 clones, about 90% of them singletons. Sequencing was carried out using PBMCs or T cells enriched from blood (not recorded which). The receptors were gathered from a young man who had recovered from COVID-19.

There are a few counts of this clone. This sequence joins TRBV5-1 and TRBJ2-5, with TRBD2 matching over 12 bases. Germline V gene sequence: CDR1 SGHRS, CDR2 YFSETQ. V dropped 5 bases and J dropped 0; count of bases not matched to a gene: 5. The CDR3 loop spans 16 amino acids. The chain's CDR3 is CASRRLAGGNQETQYF. In DNA form, the CDR3 reads TGCGCCAGCAGGAGGCTAGCGGGGGGGAACCAAGAGACCCAGTACTTC.

The chain is built from TRBV9 and TRBJ1-2; TRBD1 matches 10 bases. V dropped 3 bases and J dropped 7; count of bases not matched to a gene: 12. CDR1 SGDLS and CDR2 YYNGEE come from the germline V gene. The CDR3 length is 16 residues. The chain's CDR3 is CASSASRDRGFGGYTF. The CDR3 nucleotides are TGTGCCAGCAGCGCGAGCAGGGACAGGGGCTTTGGTGGCTACACCTTC.

The V and J genes are TRBV3-1 (or the pseudogene TRBV3-2) and TRBJ2-7, with a possible D match to TRBD1 (6 bases). Trimming took off 4 bases at V and 9 bases at J, with 13 bases between the two ends. In germline, CDR1 is LGHDT, CDR2 YNNKEL (reference sequence). The CDR3 consists of 12 residues. CDR3 bases: TGTGCCAGCAGCCCCGGACAGTGGGGGCAGTACTTC. This encodes CASSPGQWGQYF.

The V gene is TRBV30, the J gene TRBJ1-2; 9 bases agree with TRBD1. The CDR3 extends over 14 amino acids. Germline assignment: CDR1 GTSNPN and CDR2 SVGIG (reference sequence). The ends lost 3 bases at V and 8 bases at J; junction bases unmatched: 10. Here the CDR3 reads CAWSPTDRGSGYTF. CDR3 DNA sequence: TGTGCCTGGAGCCCTACTGACAGGGGGAGCGGCTACACCTTC.

The chain carries TRBV10-3 and TRBJ1-2; 12 positions match TRBD1. J lost 4 bases, V lost 2 bases, and 5 bases had no gene match. Germline V lookup: CDR1 ENHRY, CDR2 SYGVKD. The CDR3 is made up of 16 amino acids. The CDR3: CAISEDGTGGVYGYTF. The CDR3 coding sequence is TGTGCCATCAGTGAGGATGGGACAGGGGGCGTCTATGGCTACACCTTC.

Of note for this clone: In the same sample, other DNA sequences code for this CDR3. The rearrangement uses TRBV2 and TRBJ1-2; D is undetermined. Trimming stripped 5 bases from V and 2 bases from J, with 9 bases between. In germline, CDR1 is SNHLY, CDR2 FYNNEI. CDR3 size: 13 residues. For the CDR3, the DNA is TGTGCCAGCAGTCGGACTGGGAACTATGGCTACACCTTC. It is translated as CASSRTGNYGYTF.

This clone has just a few counts. The rearrangement uses TRBV6-2 or TRBV6-3 and TRBJ1-5; D call uncertain. Germline CDR1 reads MNHEY; CDR2 reads SVGEGT. Trimming left V 3 bases short and J 2 bases short, with 14 bases between. The CDR3 has 16 amino acids. The CDR3 DNA is TGTGCCAGCAGTTATAACCGCCCAGTGGGCAATCAGCCCCAGCATTTT. Amino acid sequence: CASSYNRPVGNQPQHF.

V gene TRBV5-6 combines with J gene TRBJ2-2, with 11 bases lining up with TRBD1. V shed 2 bases, J shed 6 bases, and the junction held 6 bases outside the gene matches. Germline V gives CDR1 SGHDT, CDR2 YYEEEE. This CDR3 is built from 16 residues. The CDR3 DNA sequence: TGTGCCAGCAGCTTTACACCGGGACAGGGGGCCGGGGAGCTGTTTTTT. Protein: CASSFTPGQGAGELFF. The full variable domain, rest sourced from reference TRBV5-6 and TRBJ2-2, is DAGVTQSPTHLIKTRGQQVTLRCSPKSGHDTVSWYQQALGQGPQFIFQYYEEEERQRGNFPDRFSGHQFPNYSSELNVNALLLGDSALYLCASSFTPGQGAGELFFGEGSRLTVL.

This sequence joins TRBV6-5 and TRBJ2-1; 7 bases are shared with TRBD2. The CDR3 is 13 amino acids. Germline V lookup: CDR1 MNHEY, CDR2 SVGAGI. Trimming removed 6 bases from V and 6 bases from J; junction bases left unmatched: 5. The CDR3 DNA reads TGTGCCAGCAGAGGCGGGGGTTTCAATGAGCAGTTCTTC. This translates into CASRGGGFNEQFF.

This clone has just one count. In DNA, the CDR3 is TGCGCCAGCAGCCCCTGGACCGGGGGGGAAGAGACCCAGTACTTC. This sequence encodes CASSPWTGGEETQYF. This chain joins TRBV5-1 and TRBJ2-5; 8 nucleotides line up with TRBD2. After removal of 4 bases from V and 3 bases from J, the junction contained 8 bases not matched to a gene. There are 15 residues in the CDR3. The germline V gene encodes CDR1 SGHRS and CDR2 YFSETQ.

CDR3 nucleotides: TGTGCCAGTAAAGAAGTGCCTGAGGACATGAACACTGAAGCTTTCTTT. It codes for CASKEVPEDMNTEAFF. V is TRBV19 and J is TRBJ1-1; the D gene is possibly TRBD1 (5 bases). Trimming took 7 bases from V and 0 from J, leaving 18 bases between them. Germline loops: CDR1 LNHDA, CDR2 SQIVND (reference sequence). The CDR3 spans 16 residues.

The chain combines TRBV27 with TRBJ2-3, with 8 bases lining up with TRBD2. V lost 10 bases to trimming and J lost 2 bases; unmatched junction nucleotides: 8. From germline, CDR1 is MNHEY and CDR2 SMNVEV (reference sequence). This CDR3 has 14 residues. CDR3 sequence reads: CATRYSGNTDTQYF. The CDR3 DNA follows: TGTGCCACCCGATATAGCGGGAACACAGATACGCAGTATTTT.

Concerning this clone: The same CDR3 arises from other DNA sequences in this sample as well. J is TRBJ2-7 and V is TRBV28; a weak D match, TRBD1 (9 bases). The CDR3 runs 14 residues. Looked up from germline, CDR1 is MDHEN and CDR2 is SYDVKM. Between the trimmed V and J ends, which lost 8 bases and 3 bases, there was a span of 17 bases. The CDR3 sequence: CASRGGQGLYEQYF. The CDR3 DNA reads as TGTGCCAGCCGGGGGGGACAGGGTCTCTACGAGCAGTACTTC.

This clone was picked up one time. The chain combines TRBV19 with TRBJ2-1, with TRBD2 matching over 9 bases. CDR3 length equals 17 residues. From germline, CDR1 is LNHDA and CDR2 SQIVND (reference sequence). With V trimmed by 5 bases and J by 0 bases, 8 bases remained unmatched. The CDR3 nucleotides are TGTGCCAGTAGTCCCGACATAGCGGGGGCCTCCTACAATGAGCAGTTCTTC. This encodes CASSPDIAGASYNEQFF. The full variable domain, in which reference TRBV19 and TRBJ2-1 provide the parts outside the CDR3, is DGGITQSPKYLFRKEGQNVTLSCEQNLNHDAMYWYRQDPGQGLRLIYYSQIVNDFQKGDIAEGYSVSREKKESFPLTVTSAQKNPTAFYLCASSPDIAGASYNEQFFGPGTRLTVL.

The chain is built from TRBV6-5 and TRBJ1-4; maybe TRBD1 (5 bases). Germline CDR1 MNHEY, CDR2 SVGAGI. The CDR3 contains 14 residues. V dropped 7 bases and J dropped 2 bases, with 11 bases sitting between them. Written as DNA, the CDR3 is TGTGCCAGCACCAAGCAGGGTACTAATGAAAAACTGTTTTTT. It specifies CASTKQGTNEKLFF.

The CDR3 DNA reads TGTGCCAGCAGCTTAGCTGACAGGGTCACAGATACGCAGTATTTT. Amino acids: CASSLADRVTDTQYF. V and J are TRBV7-3 and TRBJ2-3; 7 nucleotides line up with TRBD1. With V trimmed by 2 bases and J by 2 bases, 4 bases remained unmatched. CDR1 SGHTA and CDR2 FQGTGA come from the germline V gene. The length of the CDR3 is 15 residues.

This chain uses TRBV2 with TRBJ1-5, with 9 bases identical to TRBD1. The CDR3 is 17 residues long. V shed 3 bases, J shed 3 bases, and the junction held 9 bases outside the gene matches. In germline, CDR1 is SNHLY, CDR2 FYNNEI. The CDR3 loop reads CASSDTGGPHLNQPQHF. The CDR3, as DNA: TGTGCCAGCAGTGATACAGGGGGCCCTCATCTCAATCAGCCCCAGCATTTT.

The chain combines TRBV18 with TRBJ1-1, with 9 bases identical to TRBD1. V dropped 2 bases and J dropped 5; count of bases not matched to a gene: 6. Germline CDR1 reads KGHSH; CDR2 reads LQKENI. This CDR3 is 15 amino acids long. The CDR3 DNA sequence: TGTGCCAGCTCACCAATACAGGGGGCGAGAACTGAAGCTTTCTTT. Amino acid sequence: CASSPIQGARTEAFF.

The J gene is TRBJ2-7, the V gene TRBV19; 8 bases agree with TRBD1. Trimming cost V 6 bases and J 1 base; bases outside gene matches: 5. Germline CDR1 and CDR2: LNHDA and SQIVND (reference sequence). The CDR3 sequence is 14 residues long. The CDR3 nucleotides read TGTGCCAGTAGCCGGACAGGGAGGTCCTACGAGCAGTACTTC. Amino acid sequence: CASSRTGRSYEQYF.

The chain is built from TRBV7-9 and TRBJ2-7, with D possibly being TRBD2 (5 bases). CDR1 and CDR2 from the germline V gene are SEHNR and FQNEAQ (reference sequence). Trimming shortened V by 10 bases and J by 0 bases, and 13 bases separated the two germline ends. CDR3 length equals 13 residues. The CDR3 region has the DNA TGTGCCACCCGCCGGAGGAGCTCCTACGAGCAGTACTTC. It encodes CATRRRSSYEQYF.

This rearrangement joins TRBV28 to TRBJ1-2; 10 positions match TRBD1. With V trimmed by 6 bases and J by 3 bases, 16 bases remained unmatched. The CDR3 length is 18 residues. CDR1 is MDHEN and CDR2 is SYDVKM in the germline V gene. CDR3 sequence reads: CASSFRQGARKLDYGYTF. The CDR3 DNA reads TGTGCCAGCAGCTTCAGACAGGGGGCGCGTAAGCTAGACTATGGCTACACCTTC.

This clone has only one observation. The chain couples TRBV2 to TRBJ2-2; D is uncertain. The germline V gene encodes CDR1 SNHLY and CDR2 FYNNEI. V was clipped by 6 bases and J by 6 bases, with 17 bases between them. The CDR3 has 15 residues. The CDR3 DNA reads TGTGCCAGCAGGATTCAGCGCTGGAATTCCGGGGAGCTGTTTTTT. Protein product: CASRIQRWNSGELFF.

This chain links TRBV9 with TRBJ1-2; D call uncertain. The CDR3 is 15 amino acids. V lost 0 bases and J lost 3, with 12 bases in between. Germline CDR1 and CDR2: SGDLS and YYNGEE. The CDR3 loop is CASSVGSGSDYGYTF. Written as DNA, the CDR3 is TGTGCCAGCAGCGTAGGGTCGGGTTCTGACTATGGCTACACCTTC. The full variable domain, completed using reference TRBV9 and TRBJ1-2, is DSGVTQTPKHLITATGQRVTLRCSPRSGDLSVYWYQQSLDQGLQFLIQYYNGEERAKGNILERFSAQQFPDLHSELNLSSLELGDSALYFCASSVGSGSDYGYTFGSGTRLTVV.

This chain joins TRBV5-1 and TRBJ1-4; 9 nucleotides line up with TRBD1. CDR1 and CDR2 from the germline V gene are SGHRS and YFSETQ. This CDR3 comprises 14 residues. V gave up 4 bases and J gave up 5 bases; unmatched junction bases: 3. The CDR3 region is CASSSDRGNEKLFF. For the CDR3, the DNA is TGCGCCAGCAGCAGTGACAGGGGGAATGAAAAACTGTTTTTT.

To note about this clone: The junction and the germline gene differ at one end; a read error may be behind it. This rearrangement joins TRBV7-9 to TRBJ2-1; possibly TRBD1 for D (7 bases). Per germline, CDR1 SEHNR and CDR2 FQNEAQ (reference sequence). The CDR3 extends over 16 amino acids. The CDR3 spells CASSVALQGGSDEQFF. The CDR3 DNA sequence: TGTGCCAGCAGCGTAGCCCTTCAGGGGGGTAGCGATGAGCAGTTCTTC.